What follows is one TCR beta chain and its context. The data were taken from a study of blood T cells in healthy people across ages. This CDR3 region has 14 residues. Deletions cut 0 bases from V and 4 bases from J, with 9 bases between. The germline CDR1 and CDR2 sequences are ENHRY and SYGVKD. Per-sample PBMC isolation yielded at least 6.5 million cells. Sample-barcoded 5' priming and a J-beta primer mix drove a second PCR of roughly 6 to 12 cycles. A single record per CDR3 protein comes from TCRdb applying MiXCR to the 5' RACE reads. The sample shows almost 1 million distinct CDR3 sequences, roughly 50% of them seen only once.

The chain couples TRBV10-3 to TRBJ1-2; TRBD1 might be the D (5 bases). The TCR originated in a woman aged 60-75 years in good health. Specimen: blood. The chain's CDR3 is CAISESGGIYGYTF. In DNA form, the CDR3 reads TGTGCCATCAGTGAGTCGGGGGGAATCTATGGCTACACCTTC.